This TCR beta chain derives from a study of blood T cell repertoires in COVID-19. Study background: The United States, Italy and Spain supplied acute and convalescent COVID-19 samples. PBMCs, B-cell-depleted T cells, or T cells provided the cDNA or gDNA that made up the material.

Germline V gene sequence: CDR1 SEHNR, CDR2 FQNEAQ (reference sequence). Trimming took 4 bases from V and 3 from J, leaving 6 bases between them. The length of the CDR3 is 12 residues. Original processing notes: Reference gene primer amplification gave estimated nucleated cell counts. The repertoire was sequenced with immunoSEQ multiplex PCR; TCRdb's copy has only in-frame clones and lacks some. That table supplies the V and J calls and clone size; D and trimming were determined from the DNA. Of 200,000 to 300,000 clones in the sample, approximately 91% were seen once. The rearrangement uses TRBV7-9 and TRBJ1-1; D perhaps matches TRBD1 (5 bases). Material: peripheral blood. The TCR was taken from a human donor in a cohort sampled during active COVID-19. The CDR3, as DNA: TGTGCCAGCAGCTGGGGGGACACTGAAGCTTTCTTT. Translating gives CASSWGDTEAFF.